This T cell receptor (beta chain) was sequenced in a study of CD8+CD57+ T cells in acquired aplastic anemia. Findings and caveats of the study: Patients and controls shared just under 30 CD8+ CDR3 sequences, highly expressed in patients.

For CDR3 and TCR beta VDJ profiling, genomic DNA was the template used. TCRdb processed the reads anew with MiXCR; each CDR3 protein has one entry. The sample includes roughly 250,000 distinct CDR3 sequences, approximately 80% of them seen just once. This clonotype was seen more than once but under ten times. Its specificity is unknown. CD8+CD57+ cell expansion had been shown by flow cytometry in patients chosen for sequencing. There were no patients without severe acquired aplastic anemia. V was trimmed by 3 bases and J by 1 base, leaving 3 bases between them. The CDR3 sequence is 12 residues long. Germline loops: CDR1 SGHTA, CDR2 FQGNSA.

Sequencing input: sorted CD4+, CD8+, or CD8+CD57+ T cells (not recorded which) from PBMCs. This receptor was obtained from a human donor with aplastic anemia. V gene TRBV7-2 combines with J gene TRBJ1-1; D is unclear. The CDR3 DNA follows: TGTGCCAGCAGCTTTGCGAACACTGAAGCTTTCTTT. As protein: CASSFANTEAFF. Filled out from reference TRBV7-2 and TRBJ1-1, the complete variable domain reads GAGVSQSPSNKVTEKGKDVELRCDPISGHTALYWYRQSLGQGLEFLIYFQGNSAPDKSGLPSDRFSAERTGGSVSTLTIQRTQQEDSAVYLCASSFANTEAFFGQGTRLTVV.